Below are 15 T cell receptor beta chains sequenced from a single sample in a study of control samples from healthy donors and cancer patients. Method: immunoSEQ multiplex PCR; TCRdb's copy keeps in-frame clones and lacks some. In the table there are about 140,000 clones, approximately 86% of which are singletons. Material: blood. The receptors come from a woman under 40 in good health.

The chain combines TRBV19 with TRBJ1-1; D uncertain. Germline CDR1 LNHDA, CDR2 SQIVND (reference sequence). V was shortened by 5 bases and J by 4 bases, with 17 bases between the two germline ends. The CDR3 has 15 amino acids. The CDR3 here is CASSPMTVEGTEAFF. The CDR3 DNA sequence: TGTGCCAGTAGTCCGATGACGGTGGAGGGCACTGAAGCTTTCTTT.

The chain employs TRBV11-1 and TRBJ2-1; 11 positions agree with TRBD2. Trimming removed 1 base from V and 6 bases from J; junction bases left unmatched: 2. CDR3 size: 15 residues. Germline V gene lookup returns CDR1 SGHAT and CDR2 FQDESV (reference sequence). As DNA, the CDR3 is TGTGCCAGCAGCTTAGAACTAGCGGGAGTCAATGAGCAGTTCTTC. As protein: CASSLELAGVNEQFF.

The chain couples TRBV9 to TRBJ2-1; TRBD2 aligns across 10 bases. The CDR3 is made up of 15 amino acids. Germline trimming cut 0 bases from V and 6 bases from J; bases unmatched to any gene: 3. CDR1 is SGDLS and CDR2 is YYNGEE in the germline V gene. The CDR3 is CASSVESGRANEQFF. The CDR3, as DNA: TGTGCCAGCAGCGTAGAAAGCGGGAGGGCCAATGAGCAGTTCTTC. The entire variable domain, with the rest obtained from reference TRBV9 and TRBJ2-1, is as follows: DSGVTQTPKHLITATGQRVTLRCSPRSGDLSVYWYQQSLDQGLQFLIQYYNGEERAKGNILERFSAQQFPDLHSELNLSSLELGDSALYFCASSVESGRANEQFFGPGTRLTVL.

The gene calls are TRBV29-1 and TRBJ1-2; possible D gene TRBD1, 5 bases. The CDR3 is 13 residues long. Between the trimmed V and J ends, which lost 7 bases and 8 bases, there was a span of 20 bases. Germline CDR1 and CDR2: SQVTM and ANQGSEA. The CDR3 protein is CSAAGGSFKGYTF. CDR3 DNA sequence: TGCAGCGCCGCGGGGGGGAGTTTTAAGGGCTACACCTTC.

The V gene is TRBV9, the J gene TRBJ1-2; 9 nucleotides agree with TRBD1. J was trimmed by 9 bases and V by 0 bases; bases with no gene match: 9. Germline V gene lookup returns CDR1 SGDLS and CDR2 YYNGEE. This CDR3 comprises 15 residues. The CDR3 sequence is CASSVVKGQGKSYTF. The CDR3 DNA follows: TGTGCCAGCAGCGTAGTAAAGGGACAGGGTAAAAGCTACACCTTC.

This chain uses TRBV7-2 with TRBJ2-7; 7 bases align to TRBD1. Germline assignment: CDR1 SGHTA and CDR2 FQGNSA. J was trimmed by 2 bases and V by 1 base; bases with no gene match: 5. This CDR3 has 15 residues. Here the CDR3 DNA reads TGTGCCAGCAGCTTAGTCGGGACAGAGACCTACGAGCAGTACTTC. Encoded protein: CASSLVGTETYEQYF.

This chain uses TRBV19 with TRBJ1-6, with D maybe TRBD1 (6 bases). V was cut by 5 bases and J by 7 bases, with 12 bases left in between. The germline gives CDR1 LNHDA, CDR2 SQIVND (reference sequence). This CDR3 spans 14 amino acids. CDR3 DNA sequence: TGTGCCAGTAGTCAGCAGGGGACAAATTCACCCCTCCACTTT. Residues: CASSQQGTNSPLHF.

The chain carries TRBV25-1 and TRBJ1-3; D not certain. The germline V gene encodes CDR1 MGHDK and CDR2 SYGVNS. This CDR3 region has 14 residues. Trimming took 2 bases from V and 2 from J, leaving 7 bases between them. The CDR3 reads CASSEALAGNTIYF. CDR3 nucleotides: TGTGCCAGCAGTGAAGCGTTGGCTGGAAACACCATATATTTT. Drawing the rest from reference TRBV25-1 and TRBJ1-3, the complete variable domain is EADIYQTPRYLVIGTGKKITLECSQTMGHDKMYWYQQDPGMELHLIHYSYGVNSTEKGDLSSESTVSRIRTEHFPLTLESARPSHTSQYLCASSEALAGNTIYFGEGSWLTVV.

In its sample, this clone was seen once. The V call is TRBV7-3, the J call TRBJ2-1; the match to TRBD2 covers 7 bases. The ends lost 2 bases at V and 0 bases at J; junction bases unmatched: 16. Germline V CDR1 and CDR2: SGHTA, FQGTGA. CDR3 length: 20 residues. The CDR3 DNA reads as TGTGCCAGCAGCTTAGGAGAGGCGGGGGATCTTTTCAGCTCCTACAATGAGCAGTTCTTC. Its protein product is CASSLGEAGDLFSSYNEQFF.

CDR3 residues: CASSPRGGHSYEQYF. CDR3 DNA: TGTGCCAGCTCGCCCAGGGGAGGGCACTCCTACGAGCAGTACTTC. This sequence joins TRBV18 and TRBJ2-7; a weak D match, TRBD2 (7 bases). The CDR3 runs 15 residues. Germline lookup yields CDR1 KGHSH and CDR2 LQKENI. V dropped 6 bases and J dropped 0 bases, with 15 bases sitting between them.

This rearrangement joins TRBV4-2 to TRBJ2-5, with D tentatively TRBD2 (6 bases). Per the germline V gene, CDR1 is LGHNA and CDR2 is YNFKEQ. The length of the CDR3 is 17 residues. V was pared by 5 bases and J by 5 bases, with 24 bases between. CDR3 amino acids: CASSKSEGGIGGETQYF. For the CDR3, the DNA is TGTGCCAGCAGCAAAAGCGAGGGCGGGATCGGTGGCGAGACCCAGTACTTC.

The chain is built from TRBV6-2 or TRBV6-3 and TRBJ1-4; TRBD1 matches at 7 bases. The CDR3 has 17 residues. Trimming at V came to 6 bases and at J to 5 bases, leaving 15 bases not matched to a gene. The germline V gene has CDR1 MNHEY and CDR2 SVGEGT. The CDR3 nucleotides read TGTGCCAGCAGCCTACTAGACCCCGGGACAGTGAATGAAAAACTGTTTTTT. Translation: CASSLLDPGTVNEKLFF.

The table lists this clone with a count of one. This chain connects TRBV7-9 to TRBJ1-1; tentative D call: TRBD1 (6 bases). Germline CDR1 SEHNR, CDR2 FQNEAQ (reference sequence). CDR3 length equals 15 residues. The V and J ends lost 2 bases and 2 bases respectively, with 12 bases between them. This CDR3 reads CASSLFRDTNTEAFF. As DNA, the CDR3 is TGTGCCAGCAGCTTATTCCGGGACACTAACACTGAAGCTTTCTTT. Full variable domain (rest looked up from reference TRBV7-9 and TRBJ1-1): DTGVSQNPRHKITKRGQNVTFRCDPISEHNRLYWYRQTLGQGPEFLTYFQNEAQLEKSRLLSDRFSAERPKGSFSTLEIQRTEQGDSAMYLCASSLFRDTNTEAFFGQGTRLTVV.

J is TRBJ1-5 and V is TRBV4-1; perhaps TRBD1 as D (6 bases). Germline lookup yields CDR1 MGHRA and CDR2 YSYEKL. Trimming took 2 bases from V and 3 from J, leaving 17 bases between them. The CDR3 contains 17 residues. As DNA, the CDR3 is TGCGCCAGCAGCCAATTTTACCTCAGGGGCCACAATCAGCCCCAGCATTTT. It is translated as CASSQFYLRGHNQPQHF.

This sequence joins TRBV9 and TRBJ1-2, with TRBD1 matching 8 bases. Losses at the gene ends were 4 bases for V and 4 bases for J; bases not matched to a gene: 6. Germline assignment: CDR1 SGDLS and CDR2 YYNGEE. The CDR3 length is 14 residues. The CDR3 sequence: CASSPTGAGYGYTF. The CDR3 DNA is TGTGCCAGCAGCCCGACAGGGGCGGGCTATGGCTACACCTTC.